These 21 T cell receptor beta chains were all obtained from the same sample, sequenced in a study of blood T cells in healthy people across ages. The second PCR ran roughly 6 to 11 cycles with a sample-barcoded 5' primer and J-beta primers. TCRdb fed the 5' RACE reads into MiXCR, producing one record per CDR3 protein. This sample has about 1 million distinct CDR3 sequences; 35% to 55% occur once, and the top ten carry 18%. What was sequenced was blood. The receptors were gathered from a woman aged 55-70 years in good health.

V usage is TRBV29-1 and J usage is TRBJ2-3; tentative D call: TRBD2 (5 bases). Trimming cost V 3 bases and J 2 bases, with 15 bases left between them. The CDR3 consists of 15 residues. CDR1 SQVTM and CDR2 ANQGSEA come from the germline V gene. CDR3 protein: CSVDQRLRITDTQYF. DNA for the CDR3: TGCAGCGTTGACCAGCGGCTAAGAATCACAGATACGCAGTATTTT.

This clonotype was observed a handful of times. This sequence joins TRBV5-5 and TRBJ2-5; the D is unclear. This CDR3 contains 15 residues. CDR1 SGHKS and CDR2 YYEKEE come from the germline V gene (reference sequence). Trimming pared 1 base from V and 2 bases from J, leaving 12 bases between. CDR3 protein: CASSLLGFDQETQYF. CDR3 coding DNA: TGTGCCAGCAGCTTGCTGGGGTTCGATCAAGAGACCCAGTACTTC.

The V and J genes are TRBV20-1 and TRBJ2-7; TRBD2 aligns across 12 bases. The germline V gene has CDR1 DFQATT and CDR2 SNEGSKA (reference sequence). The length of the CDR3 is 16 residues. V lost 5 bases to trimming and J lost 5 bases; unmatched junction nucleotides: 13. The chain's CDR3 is CSASHSPSGRADEQYF. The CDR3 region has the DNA TGCAGTGCTTCGCACTCGCCTAGCGGGAGGGCCGACGAGCAGTACTTC.

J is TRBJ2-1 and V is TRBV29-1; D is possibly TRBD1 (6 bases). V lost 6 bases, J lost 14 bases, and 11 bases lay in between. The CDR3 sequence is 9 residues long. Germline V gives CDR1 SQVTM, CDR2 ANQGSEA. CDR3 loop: CSVTGQKFF. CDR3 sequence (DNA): TGCAGCGTCACGGGACAAAAGTTCTTC.

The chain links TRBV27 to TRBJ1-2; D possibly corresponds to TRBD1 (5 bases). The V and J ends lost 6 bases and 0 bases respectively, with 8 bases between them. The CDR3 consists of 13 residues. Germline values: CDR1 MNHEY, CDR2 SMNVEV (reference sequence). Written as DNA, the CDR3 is TGTGCCAGCAGAAGGGGAGCTAACTATGGCTACACCTTC. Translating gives CASRRGANYGYTF.

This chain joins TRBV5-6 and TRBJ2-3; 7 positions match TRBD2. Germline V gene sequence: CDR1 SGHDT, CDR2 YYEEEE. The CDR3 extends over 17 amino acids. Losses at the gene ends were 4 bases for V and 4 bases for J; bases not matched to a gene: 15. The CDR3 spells CASSLLQQETSADTQYF. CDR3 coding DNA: TGTGCCAGCAGCCTCCTCCAACAGGAAACTAGCGCAGATACGCAGTATTTT.

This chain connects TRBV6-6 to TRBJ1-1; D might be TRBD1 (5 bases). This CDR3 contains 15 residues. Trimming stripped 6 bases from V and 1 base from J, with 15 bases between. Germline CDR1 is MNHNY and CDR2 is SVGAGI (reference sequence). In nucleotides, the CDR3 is TGTGCCAGCAGCCCCACCCGGGGGTCGAACACTGAAGCTTTCTTT. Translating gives CASSPTRGSNTEAFF.

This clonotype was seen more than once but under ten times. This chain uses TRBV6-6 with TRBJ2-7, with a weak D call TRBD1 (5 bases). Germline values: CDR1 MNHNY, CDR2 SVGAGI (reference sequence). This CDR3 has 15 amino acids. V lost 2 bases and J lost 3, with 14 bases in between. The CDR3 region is CASSYSPPQGYEQYF. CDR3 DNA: TGTGCCAGCAGTTACAGCCCGCCCCAGGGCTACGAGCAGTACTTC.

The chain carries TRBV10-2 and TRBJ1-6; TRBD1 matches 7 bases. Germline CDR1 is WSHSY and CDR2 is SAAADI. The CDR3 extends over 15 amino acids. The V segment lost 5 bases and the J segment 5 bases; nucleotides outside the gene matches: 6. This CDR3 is CASSLGQVHNSPLHF. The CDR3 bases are TGCGCCAGCAGTTTAGGACAGGTGCATAATTCACCCCTCCACTTT.

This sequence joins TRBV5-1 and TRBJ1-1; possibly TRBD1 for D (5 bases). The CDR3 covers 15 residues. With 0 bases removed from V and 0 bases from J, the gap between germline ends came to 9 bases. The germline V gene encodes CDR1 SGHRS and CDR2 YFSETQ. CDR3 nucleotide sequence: TGCGCCAGCAGCTTGGCGGGACTGATGAACACTGAAGCTTTCTTT. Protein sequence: CASSLAGLMNTEAFF. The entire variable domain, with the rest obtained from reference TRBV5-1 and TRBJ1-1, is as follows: KAGVTQTPRYLIKTRGQQVTLSCSPISGHRSVSWYQQTPGQGLQFLFEYFSETQRNKGNFPGRFSGRQFSNSRSEMNVSTLELGDSALYLCASSLAGLMNTEAFFGQGTRLTVV.

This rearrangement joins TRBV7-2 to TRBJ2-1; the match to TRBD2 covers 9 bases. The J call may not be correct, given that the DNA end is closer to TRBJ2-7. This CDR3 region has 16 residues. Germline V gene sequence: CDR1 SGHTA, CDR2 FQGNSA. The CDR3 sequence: CASSLESGRSYNEQYF. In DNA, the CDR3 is TGTGCCAGCAGCTTGGAGAGCGGGAGGTCCTACAATGAGCAGTACTTC.

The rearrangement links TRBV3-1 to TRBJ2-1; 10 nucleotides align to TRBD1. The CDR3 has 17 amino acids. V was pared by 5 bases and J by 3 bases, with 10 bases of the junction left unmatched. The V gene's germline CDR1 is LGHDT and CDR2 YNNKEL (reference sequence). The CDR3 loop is CASSSGLGDRGYNEQFF. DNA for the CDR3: TGTGCCAGCAGCTCCGGGTTAGGGGACAGGGGCTACAATGAGCAGTTCTTC.

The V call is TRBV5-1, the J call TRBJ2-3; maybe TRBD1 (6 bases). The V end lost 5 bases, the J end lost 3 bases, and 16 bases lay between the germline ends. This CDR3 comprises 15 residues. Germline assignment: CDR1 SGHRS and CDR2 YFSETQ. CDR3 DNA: TGCGCCAGCAGGAGCCGGGACATCCTGACAGATACGCAGTATTTT. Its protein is CASRSRDILTDTQYF. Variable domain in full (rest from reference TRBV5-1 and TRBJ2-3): KAGVTQTPRYLIKTRGQQVTLSCSPISGHRSVSWYQQTPGQGLQFLFEYFSETQRNKGNFPGRFSGRQFSNSRSEMNVSTLELGDSALYLCASRSRDILTDTQYFGPGTRLTVL.

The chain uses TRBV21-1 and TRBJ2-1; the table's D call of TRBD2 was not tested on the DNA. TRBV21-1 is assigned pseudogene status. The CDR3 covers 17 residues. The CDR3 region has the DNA TGTGCCAGCAGCAAAGCGCCCCAGCGGGAGCTTTGGAATGAGCAGTTCTTC. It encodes CASSKAPQRELWNEQFF.

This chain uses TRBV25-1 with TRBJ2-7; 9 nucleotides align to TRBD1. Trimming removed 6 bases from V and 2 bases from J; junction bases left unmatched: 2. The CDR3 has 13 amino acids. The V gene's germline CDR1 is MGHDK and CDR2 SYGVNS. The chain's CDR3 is CASRGTGPYEQYF. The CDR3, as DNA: TGTGCCAGCAGGGGGACAGGGCCCTACGAGCAGTACTTC.

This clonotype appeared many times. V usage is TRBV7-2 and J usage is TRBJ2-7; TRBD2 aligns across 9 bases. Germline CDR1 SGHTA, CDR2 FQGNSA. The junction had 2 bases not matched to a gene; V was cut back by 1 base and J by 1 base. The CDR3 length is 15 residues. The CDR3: CASSLVAGESYEQYF. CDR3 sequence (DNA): TGTGCCAGCAGCTTAGTAGCGGGAGAGTCCTACGAGCAGTACTTC. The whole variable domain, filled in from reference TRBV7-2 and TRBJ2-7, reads GAGVSQSPSNKVTEKGKDVELRCDPISGHTALYWYRQSLGQGLEFLIYFQGNSAPDKSGLPSDRFSAERTGGSVSTLTIQRTQQEDSAVYLCASSLVAGESYEQYFGPGTRLTVT.

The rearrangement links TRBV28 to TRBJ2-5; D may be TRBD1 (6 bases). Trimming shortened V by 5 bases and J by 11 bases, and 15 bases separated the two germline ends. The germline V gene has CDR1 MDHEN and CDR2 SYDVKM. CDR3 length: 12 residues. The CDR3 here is CASSGWDNEQYF. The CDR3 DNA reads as TGTGCCAGCAGTGGGTGGGACAATGAGCAGTACTTC. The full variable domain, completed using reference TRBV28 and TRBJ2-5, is DVKVTQSSRYLVKRTGEKVFLECVQDMDHENMFWYRQDPGLGLRLIYFSYDVKMKEKGDIPEGYSVSREKKERFSLILESASTNQTSMYLCASSGWDNEQYFGPGTRLLVL.

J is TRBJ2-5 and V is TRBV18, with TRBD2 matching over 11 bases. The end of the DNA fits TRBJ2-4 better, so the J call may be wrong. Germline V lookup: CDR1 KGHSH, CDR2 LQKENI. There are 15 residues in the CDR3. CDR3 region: CASSHGTSGKNIQYF. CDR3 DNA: TGTGCCAGCTCCCACGGGACTAGCGGAAAAAACATTCAGTACTTC.

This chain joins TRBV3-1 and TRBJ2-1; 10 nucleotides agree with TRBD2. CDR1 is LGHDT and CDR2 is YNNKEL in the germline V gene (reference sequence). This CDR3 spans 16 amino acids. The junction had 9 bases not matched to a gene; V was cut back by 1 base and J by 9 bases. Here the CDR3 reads CASSQGVSGRASEQFF. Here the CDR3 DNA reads TGTGCCAGCAGCCAAGGGGTCAGCGGGAGGGCCAGTGAGCAGTTCTTC.

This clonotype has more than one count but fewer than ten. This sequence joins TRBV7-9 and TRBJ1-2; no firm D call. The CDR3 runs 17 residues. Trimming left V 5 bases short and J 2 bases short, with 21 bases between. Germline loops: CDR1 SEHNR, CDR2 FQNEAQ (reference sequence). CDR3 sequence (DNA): TGTGCCAGCAGCGCCTTGGACGGCCAATCGGGGAACTATGGCTACACCTTC. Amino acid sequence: CASSALDGQSGNYGYTF.

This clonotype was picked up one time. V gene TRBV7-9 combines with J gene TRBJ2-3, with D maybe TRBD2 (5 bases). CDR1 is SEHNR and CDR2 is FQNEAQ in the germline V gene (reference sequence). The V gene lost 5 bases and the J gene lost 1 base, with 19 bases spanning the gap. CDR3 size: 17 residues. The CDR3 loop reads CASSPFPGSRRTDTQYF. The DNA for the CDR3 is TGTGCCAGCAGCCCATTCCCGGGGTCCCGGCGCACAGATACGCAGTATTTT.